This T cell receptor (beta chain) was retrieved from a study of T cell responses to AZD1222 COVID-19 vaccine. This CDR3 has 16 amino acids. With 3 bases clipped from V and 6 bases from J, the junction kept 10 bases outside the gene matches. Germline V gene data show CDR1 as LNHDA and CDR2 as SQIVND (reference sequence). Data came from immunoSEQ multiplex PCR; TCRdb stores just in-frame clones and leaves some out. The repertoire includes approximately 82,000 clones, 90% of them detected once, and about 5.2% sits in the top ten. The source was peripheral blood, collected on day 0 of AZD1222 vaccination. This clonotype was sampled from an adult in good health. V usage is TRBV19 and J usage is TRBJ2-3; 9 nucleotides align to TRBD2. The chain's CDR3 is CASSILAGVPRDTQYF. CDR3 DNA: TGTGCCAGTAGTATCTTAGCGGGGGTCCCGCGGGATACGCAGTATTTT.